This TCR beta chain is from a study of shared clonotypes between healthy human individuals. Between the trimmed V and J ends, which lost 1 base and 6 bases, there was a span of 6 bases. Germline V gene lookup returns CDR1 SGHTA and CDR2 FQGNSA. The CDR3 totals 13 residues. It was CD45RO-negative cells, positively selected for CCR7, that made up naive CD8 cells, with terminally differentiated effector memory CD45RA+ cells excluded. Sorted-subset replicate PCR reactions were performed with about 200 ng DNA, corresponding to tens of thousands of T cell genomes. Libraries were prepared by immunoSEQ multiplex PCR; TCRdb keeps only in-frame clonotypes and omits some of them. The sample lists about 2 million clones; approximately 94% were seen once.

The receptor was derived from a man between 18 and 29 years old in good health. The sample comprised naive CD8+ T cells sorted from blood. This chain links TRBV7-2 with TRBJ2-2; possible D gene TRBD2, 5 bases. The CDR3 DNA follows: TGTGCCAGCAGCTTAGTGGAGGCCGGGGAGCTGTTTTTT. This gives the protein CASSLVEAGELFF. Combining the CDR3 with reference TRBV7-2 and TRBJ2-2 gives the whole variable domain GAGVSQSPSNKVTEKGKDVELRCDPISGHTALYWYRQSLGQGLEFLIYFQGNSAPDKSGLPSDRFSAERTGGSVSTLTIQRTQQEDSAVYLCASSLVEAGELFFGEGSRLTVL.